This T cell receptor (beta chain) was sequenced for a study of circulating CD8 cells and anti-PD-1 response in melanoma. Study at large: Treatment was intravenous nivolumab at 3 mg/kg every 2 weeks. Non-responders showed stable or progressive disease; responders showed complete or partial response. Overall study results and limits: Tumor reactivity was tested by peptide assays on expanded sorted subsets. TIGIT repertoires were least diverse, DNEG repertoires most diverse.

TCR libraries were prepared from roughly 15 ng of total RNA with the QIAseq Immune Repertoire TCR panel. Each CDR3 protein gets one entry after TCRdb re-called the reads with MiXCR. The sample consists of 1,500 to 2,000 distinct CDR3 sequences, 7.4% of them appearing once. Four subsets defined by PD-1 and/or TIGIT were sorted from live CD3+CD8+TCRalphabeta+ cells. With V trimmed by 6 bases and J by 7 bases, 9 bases remained unmatched. This CDR3 is built from 15 residues. Germline CDR1 and CDR2: LNHDA and SQIVND (reference sequence). There are a few counts of this clonotype. As yet, its antigen is unknown. This may be a read error: a much more frequent sequence differs by one nucleotide.

This chain uses TRBV19 with TRBJ2-1; 10 bases agree with TRBD2. The clonotype originates from a human donor with melanoma. Material: CD8+ T cells from PBMCs, obtained at baseline or after one month of anti-PD-1 therapy (not recorded which). The CDR3 is CASRQASGSSNEQFF. The CDR3 bases are TGTGCCAGTAGGCAAGCTAGCGGGAGTTCAAATGAGCAGTTCTTC.